This T cell receptor (beta chain) was recorded in a study of T cell repertoires in cytomegalovirus infection. The germline CDR1 and CDR2 sequences are MNHEY and SVGEGT. V lost 8 bases to trimming and J lost 0 bases, with 14 bases between them. This CDR3 has 15 amino acids. TCRdb recomputed calls from the reads with MiXCR, one row per CDR3 protein. There are about 530,000 distinct CDR3 sequences in the sample; less than 30% occur only once, and around 13% lies in the top ten. This chain uses TRBV6-2 or TRBV6-3 with TRBJ2-1, with D tentatively TRBD2 (6 bases). This TCR came from a human donor in good health (CMV status not recorded). Some clones in this sample may be carry-over from other donors' samples. The sample taken for sequencing was PBMCs. CDR3 bases: TGTGCCAGCGGCGGCGGGACGAGCTCCTACAATGAGCAGTTCTTC. This gives the protein CASGGGTSSYNEQFF.